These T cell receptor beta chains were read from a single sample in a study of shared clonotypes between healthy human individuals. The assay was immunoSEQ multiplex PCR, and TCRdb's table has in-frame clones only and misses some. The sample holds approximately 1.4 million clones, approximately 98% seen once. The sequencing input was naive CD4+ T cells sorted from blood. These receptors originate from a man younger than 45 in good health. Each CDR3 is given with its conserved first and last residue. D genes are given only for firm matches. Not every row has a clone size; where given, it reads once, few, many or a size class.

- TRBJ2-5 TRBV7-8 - TGTGCCAGCAGTCCTAGGAGGACGGGAAAAGGAGAGACCCAGTACTTC CASSPRRTGKGETQYF
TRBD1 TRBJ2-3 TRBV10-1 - TGCGCCAGCAGTGAGTCGAGGGGCAGGGGGTCTAGCACAGATACGCAGTATTTT CASSESRGRGSSTDTQYF
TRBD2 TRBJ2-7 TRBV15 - TGTGCCACCAGGGGGGGACTAGCGGGCCGCTACGAGCAGTACTTC CATRGGLAGRYEQYF
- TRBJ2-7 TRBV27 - TGTGCCAGCTCCGGGACGGATTCCTACGAGCAGTACTTC CASSGTDSYEQYF
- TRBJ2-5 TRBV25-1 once TGTGCCAGCAGTCCCATCGTTGTAGAGACCCAGTACTTC CASSPIVVETQYF
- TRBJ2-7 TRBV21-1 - TGTGCCAGCAGCAAAAGGGGCCACGGGGGAGGCGAGCAGTACTTC CASSKRGHGGGEQYF
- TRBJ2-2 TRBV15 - TGTGCCACCAGCACTATACAAGGACCTATCTCCGGGGAGCTGTTTTTT CATSTIQGPISGELFF
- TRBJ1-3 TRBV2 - TGTGCCAGCAGTGAAGGGACGGCTGGAAACACCATATATTTT CASSEGTAGNTIYF
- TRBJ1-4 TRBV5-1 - TGCGCCAGTTGGGACGGAGTTCCTAATGAAAAACTGTTTTTT CASWDGVPNEKLFF
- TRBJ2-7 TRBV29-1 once TGCAGCGTTGGGGACACTTCCTACGAGCAGTACTTC CSVGDTSYEQYF
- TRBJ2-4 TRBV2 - TGTGCCAGCAGTGCTGTGCAGGTCAAAAACATTCAGTACTTC CASSAVQVKNIQYF
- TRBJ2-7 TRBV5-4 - TGTGCCAGCAGCTTGGCGGGGTACTCCTACGAGCAGTACTTC CASSLAGYSYEQYF
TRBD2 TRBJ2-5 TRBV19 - TGTGCCAGTAGTCCGGGGACTAGCGGGAGTATCGAGACCCAGTACTTC CASSPGTSGSIETQYF
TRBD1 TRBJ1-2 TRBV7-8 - TGTGCCAGCAGCCCCGGGGACAGGGGGAAAGATGGCTACACCTTC CASSPGDRGKDGYTF
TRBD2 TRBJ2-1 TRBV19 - TGTGCCAGTAGTATACCCCTCCGGACTAGCAGTGAGCAGTTCTTC CASSIPLRTSSEQFF
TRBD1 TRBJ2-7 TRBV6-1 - TGTGCCAGCACTGAGGGACAGGGGGCAACACGGGAGCAGTACTTC CASTEGQGATREQYF
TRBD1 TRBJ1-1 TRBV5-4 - TGTGCCAGCAGCTCTCCTGGACAGGGGGGGAACACTGAAGCTTTCTTT CASSSPGQGGNTEAFF
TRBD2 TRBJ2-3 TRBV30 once TGTGCCTGGAGTGTATCGGGAGGAATGACAGATACGCAGTATTTT CAWSVSGGMTDTQYF
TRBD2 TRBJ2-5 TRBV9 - TGTGCCAGCAGCCCGGGGACTAGCGGGCCAGAGACCCAGTACTTC CASSPGTSGPETQYF
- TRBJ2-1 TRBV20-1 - TGCAGTGTAGACAGTTACAATGAGCAGTTCTTC CSVDSYNEQFF
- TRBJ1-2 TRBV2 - TGTGCCAGCTCATTGACAGCTAGCTATGGCTACACCTTC CASSLTASYGYTF
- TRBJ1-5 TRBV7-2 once TGTGCCAGCAGCTTACTAGCAGGAAGCCTTAGCAATCAGCCCCAGCATTTT CASSLLAGSLSNQPQHF
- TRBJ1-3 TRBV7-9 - TGTGCCAGCAGCTTCTTGACAACTGGAAACACCATATATTTT CASSFLTTGNTIYF
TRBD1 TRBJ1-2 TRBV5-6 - TGTGCCAGCAGCGAAACATCGACAGGGCCTGGCGGCTACACCTTC CASSETSTGPGGYTF
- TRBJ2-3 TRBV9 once TGTGCCAGCAGCGGCAGGGGACTACGCACAGATACGCAGTATTTT CASSGRGLRTDTQYF
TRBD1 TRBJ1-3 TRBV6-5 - TGTGCCAGCGGGAACAGGGGGCACTCTGGAAACACCATATATTTT CASGNRGHSGNTIYF
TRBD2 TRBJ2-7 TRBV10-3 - TGTGCCATCGGTCCTAGCGGAACCTACGAGCAGTACTTC CAIGPSGTYEQYF
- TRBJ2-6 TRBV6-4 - TGTGCCAGCAGTAAACTCAATTCTGGGGCCAACGTCCTGACTTTC CASSKLNSGANVLTF
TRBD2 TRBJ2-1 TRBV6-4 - TGTGCCAGCAGTGACGCGGGGACTAGTTGGAATGAGCAGTTCTTC CASSDAGTSWNEQFF
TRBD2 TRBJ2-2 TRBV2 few TGTGCCAGCAGTGATGGAACTAGCGGGAGTGGCGGGGAGCTGTTTTTT CASSDGTSGSGGELFF
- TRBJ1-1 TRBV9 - TGTGCCAGCAGCGTCCATTTCGACGGGCTGAACACTGAAGCTTTCTTT CASSVHFDGLNTEAFF
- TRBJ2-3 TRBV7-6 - TGTGCCAGCACCCAGGTGCTGGCGTCAGATACGCAGTATTTT CASTQVLASDTQYF
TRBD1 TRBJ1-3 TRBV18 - TGTGCCAGCTCGCGGACAGGGGACGTGGACACCATATATTTT CASSRTGDVDTIYF
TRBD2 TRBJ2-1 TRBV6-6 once TGTGCCACCGGGAGGGGGAGCTCCTACAATGAGCAGTTCTTC CATGRGSSYNEQFF
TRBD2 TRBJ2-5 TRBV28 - TGTGCCAGCAGTCCACATATCGGACTAGCGGGACTAGAGACCCAGTACTTC CASSPHIGLAGLETQYF
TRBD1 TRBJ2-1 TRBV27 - TGTGCCACCCGACAGGGGGCAGAAAGAAATGAGCAGTTCTTC CATRQGAERNEQFF
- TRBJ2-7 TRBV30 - TGTGCCTGGAGTGTAGGGGTGGCAAGCTCCTACGAGCAGTACTTC CAWSVGVASSYEQYF
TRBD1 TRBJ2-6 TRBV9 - TGTGCCAGCAGCGTAGAAGGACAGGGGAATCCTGGGGCCAACGTCCTGACTTTC CASSVEGQGNPGANVLTF
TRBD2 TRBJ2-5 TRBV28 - TGTGCCAGCGGCCAAGGAATAGGTGGTGGCGGGAGGGCCTTTTTCCAAGAGACCCAGTACTTC CASGQGIGGGGRAFFQETQYF
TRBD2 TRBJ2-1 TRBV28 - TGTGCCAGCAGTTTAGGAAGGACTAGCGGAAGCAGTGAGCAGTTCTTC CASSLGRTSGSSEQFF
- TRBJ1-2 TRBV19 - TGTGCCAGTACCAACGACAGGAGCTCTGGCTACACCTTC CASTNDRSSGYTF
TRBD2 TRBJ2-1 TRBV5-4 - TGTGCCAGCAGCCCCGCAGCGGGGTCTCGGAATGAGCAGTTCTTC CASSPAAGSRNEQFF
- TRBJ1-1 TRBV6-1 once TGTGCCAGCAGTGCCGGAGCAGGGAAAGCTTTCTTT CASSAGAGKAFF
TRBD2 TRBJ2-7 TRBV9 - TGTGCCAGCAGCGTAGGGGCAGCACTAGCGGGAGGTAAATCCTACGAGCAGTACTTC CASSVGAALAGGKSYEQYF
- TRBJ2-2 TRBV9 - TGTGCCAGCAGCGTAGCTGTTCTACCGGGACAAGGTAACACCGGGGAGCTGTTTTTT CASSVAVLPGQGNTGELFF
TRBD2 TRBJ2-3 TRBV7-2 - TGTGCCAGCAGCTTTGCCGGACTAGCGGGAGAGGTTGTACCAGATACGCAGTATTTT CASSFAGLAGEVVPDTQYF
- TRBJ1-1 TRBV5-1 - TGCGCCAGCAGCTTACAAGCGAACACTGAAGCTTTCTTT CASSLQANTEAFF
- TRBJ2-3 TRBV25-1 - TGTGCCAGCAGTGACATCTCCGATACGCAGTATTTT CASSDISDTQYF
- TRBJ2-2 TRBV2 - TGTGCCAGCAGGAGTGGTAGCCAATCGAACACCGGGGAGCTGTTTTTT CASRSGSQSNTGELFF
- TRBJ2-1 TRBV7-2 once TGTGCCAGCAGCCCGGGGATACGATACAATGAGCAGTTCTTC CASSPGIRYNEQFF
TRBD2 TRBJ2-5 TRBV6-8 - TGTGCCAGCAGTTACTCGGGACTAGGTCTTGAGACCCAGTACTTC CASSYSGLGLETQYF
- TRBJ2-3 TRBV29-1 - TGCAGCTCCTCGGGCAACACAGATACGCAGTATTTT CSSSGNTDTQYF
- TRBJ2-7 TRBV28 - TGTGCCAGCAGTTTACGGAAGATATCGTACGAGCAGTACTTC CASSLRKISYEQYF
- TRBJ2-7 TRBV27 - TGTGCCAGCAGTCCCTCGCCCGCCGGGGATGAGCAGTACTTC CASSPSPAGDEQYF
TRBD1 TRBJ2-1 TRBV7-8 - TGTGCCAGCAGCTTACGGAGACAGGGGGGTATGGAGCAGTTCTTC CASSLRRQGGMEQFF